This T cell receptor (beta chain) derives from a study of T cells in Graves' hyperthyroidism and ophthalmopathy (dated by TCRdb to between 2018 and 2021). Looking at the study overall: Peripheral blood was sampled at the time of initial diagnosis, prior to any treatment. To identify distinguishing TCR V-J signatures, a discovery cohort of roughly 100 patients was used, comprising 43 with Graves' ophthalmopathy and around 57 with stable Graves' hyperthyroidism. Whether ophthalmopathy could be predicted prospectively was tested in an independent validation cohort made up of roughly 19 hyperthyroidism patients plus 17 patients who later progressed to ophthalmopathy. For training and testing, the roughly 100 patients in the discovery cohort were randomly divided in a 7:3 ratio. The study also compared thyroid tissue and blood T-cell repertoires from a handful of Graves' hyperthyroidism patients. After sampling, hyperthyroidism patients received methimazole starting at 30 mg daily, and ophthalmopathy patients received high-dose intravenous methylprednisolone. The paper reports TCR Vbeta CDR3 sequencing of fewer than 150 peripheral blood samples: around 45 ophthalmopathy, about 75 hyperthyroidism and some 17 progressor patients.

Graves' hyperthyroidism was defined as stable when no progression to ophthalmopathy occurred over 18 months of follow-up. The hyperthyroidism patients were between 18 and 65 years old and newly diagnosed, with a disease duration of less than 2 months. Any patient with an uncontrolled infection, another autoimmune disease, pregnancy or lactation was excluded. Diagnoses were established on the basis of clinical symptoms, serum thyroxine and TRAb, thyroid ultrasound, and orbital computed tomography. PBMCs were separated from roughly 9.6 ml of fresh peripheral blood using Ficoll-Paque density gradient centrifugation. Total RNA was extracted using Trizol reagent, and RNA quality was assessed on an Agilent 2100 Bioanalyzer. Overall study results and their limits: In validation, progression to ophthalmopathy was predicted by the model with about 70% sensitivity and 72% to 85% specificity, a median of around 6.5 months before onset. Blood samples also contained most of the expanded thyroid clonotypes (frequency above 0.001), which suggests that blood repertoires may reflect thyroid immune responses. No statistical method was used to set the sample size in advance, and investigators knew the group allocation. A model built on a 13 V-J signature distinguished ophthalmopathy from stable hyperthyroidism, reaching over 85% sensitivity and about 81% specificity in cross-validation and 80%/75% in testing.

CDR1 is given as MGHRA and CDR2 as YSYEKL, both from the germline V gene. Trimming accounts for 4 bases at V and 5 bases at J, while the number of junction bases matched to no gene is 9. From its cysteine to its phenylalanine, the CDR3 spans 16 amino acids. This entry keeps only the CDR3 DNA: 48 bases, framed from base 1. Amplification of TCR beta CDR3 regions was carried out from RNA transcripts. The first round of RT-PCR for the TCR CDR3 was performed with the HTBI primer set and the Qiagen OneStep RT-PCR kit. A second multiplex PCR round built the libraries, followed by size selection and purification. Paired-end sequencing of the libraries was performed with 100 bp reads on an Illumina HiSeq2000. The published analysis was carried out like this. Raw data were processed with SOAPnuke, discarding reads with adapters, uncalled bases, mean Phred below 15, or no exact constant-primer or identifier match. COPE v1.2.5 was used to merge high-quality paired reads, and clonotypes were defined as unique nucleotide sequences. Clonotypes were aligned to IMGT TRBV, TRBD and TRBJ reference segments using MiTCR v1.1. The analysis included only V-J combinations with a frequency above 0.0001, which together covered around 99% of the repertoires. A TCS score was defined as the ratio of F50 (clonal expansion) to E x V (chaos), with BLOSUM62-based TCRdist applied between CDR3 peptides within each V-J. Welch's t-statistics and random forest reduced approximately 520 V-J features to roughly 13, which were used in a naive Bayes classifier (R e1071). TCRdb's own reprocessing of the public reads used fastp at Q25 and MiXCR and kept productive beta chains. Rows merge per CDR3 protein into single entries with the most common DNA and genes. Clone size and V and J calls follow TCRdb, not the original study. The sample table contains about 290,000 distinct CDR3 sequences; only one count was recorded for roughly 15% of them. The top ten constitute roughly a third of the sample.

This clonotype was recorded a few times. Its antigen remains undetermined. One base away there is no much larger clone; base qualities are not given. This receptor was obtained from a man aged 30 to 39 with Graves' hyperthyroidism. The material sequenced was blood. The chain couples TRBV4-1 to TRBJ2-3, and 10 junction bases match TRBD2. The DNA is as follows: TGCGCCAGCAGCCCTTCGGGAGCGGGAGGGGTAGATACGCAGTATTTT. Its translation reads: CASSPSGAGGVDTQYF.